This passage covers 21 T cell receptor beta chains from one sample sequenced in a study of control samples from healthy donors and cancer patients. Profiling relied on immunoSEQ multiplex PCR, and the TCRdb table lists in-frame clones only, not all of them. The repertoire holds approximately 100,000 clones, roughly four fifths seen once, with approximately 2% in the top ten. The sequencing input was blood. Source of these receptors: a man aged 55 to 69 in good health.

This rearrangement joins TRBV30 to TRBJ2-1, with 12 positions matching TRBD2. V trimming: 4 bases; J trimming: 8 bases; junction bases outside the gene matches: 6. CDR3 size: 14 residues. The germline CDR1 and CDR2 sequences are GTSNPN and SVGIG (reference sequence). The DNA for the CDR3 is TGTGCCTGGACCGGACTAGCGGGGATAGATGAGCAGTTCTTC. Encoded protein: CAWTGLAGIDEQFF.

For the CDR3, the DNA is TGTGCCACCAGCAGAGAACGGATCCCTGGAAACACCATATATTTT. Translated: CATSRERIPGNTIYF. V is TRBV15 and J is TRBJ1-3; D gene unclear. CDR1 and CDR2 (germline): LNHNV, YYDKDF (reference sequence). This CDR3 region has 15 residues. With 0 bases removed from V and 2 bases from J, the gap between germline ends came to 8 bases.

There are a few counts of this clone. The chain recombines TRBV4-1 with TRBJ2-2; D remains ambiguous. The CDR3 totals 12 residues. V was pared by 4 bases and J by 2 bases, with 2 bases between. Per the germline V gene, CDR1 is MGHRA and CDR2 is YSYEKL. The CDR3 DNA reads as TGCGCCAGCAGCCTTAACACCGGGGAGCTGTTTTTT. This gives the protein CASSLNTGELFF.

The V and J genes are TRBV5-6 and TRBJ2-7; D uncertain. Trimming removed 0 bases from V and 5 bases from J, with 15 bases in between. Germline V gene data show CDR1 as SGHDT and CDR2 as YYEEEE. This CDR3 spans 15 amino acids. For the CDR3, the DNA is TGTGCCAGCAGCTTGGAGTCTGGGTTTAAGAACGAGCAGTACTTC. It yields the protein CASSLESGFKNEQYF. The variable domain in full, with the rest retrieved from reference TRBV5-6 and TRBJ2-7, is DAGVTQSPTHLIKTRGQQVTLRCSPKSGHDTVSWYQQALGQGPQFIFQYYEEEERQRGNFPDRFSGHQFPNYSSELNVNALLLGDSALYLCASSLESGFKNEQYFGPGTRLTVT.

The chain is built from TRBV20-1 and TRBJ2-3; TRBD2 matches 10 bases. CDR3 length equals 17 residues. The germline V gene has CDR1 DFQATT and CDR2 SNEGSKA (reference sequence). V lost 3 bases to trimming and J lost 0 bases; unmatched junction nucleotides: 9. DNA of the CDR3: TGCAGTGCTAGTCTTAGCGGGAGGTTCCCTAGCACAGATACGCAGTATTTT. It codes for CSASLSGRFPSTDTQYF.

The CDR3 DNA reads TGTGCCAGCAGCGCAGTAATCGCATCCACCTCTGGAAACACCATATATTTT. This codes for CASSAVIASTSGNTIYF. This chain uses TRBV7-9 with TRBJ1-3; unclear D gene. Germline values: CDR1 SEHNR, CDR2 FQNEAQ (reference sequence). Deletions cut 5 bases from V and 0 bases from J, with 17 bases between. This CDR3 region has 17 residues.

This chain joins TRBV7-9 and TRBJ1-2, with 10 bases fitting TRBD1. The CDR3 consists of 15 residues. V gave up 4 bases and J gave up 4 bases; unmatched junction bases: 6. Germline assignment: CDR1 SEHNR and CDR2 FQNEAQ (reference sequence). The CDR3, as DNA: TGTGCCAGCAGCTGGACAGGGGGTGATCTCTATGGCTACACCTTC. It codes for CASSWTGGDLYGYTF.

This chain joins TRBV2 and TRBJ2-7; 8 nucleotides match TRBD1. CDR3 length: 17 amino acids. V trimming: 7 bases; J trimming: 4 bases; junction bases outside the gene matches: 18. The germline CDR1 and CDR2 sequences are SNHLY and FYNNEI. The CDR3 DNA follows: TGTGCCAGCATCTCGAGGGGCGGGGACAGGTCGAATTACGAGCAGTACTTC. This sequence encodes CASISRGGDRSNYEQYF. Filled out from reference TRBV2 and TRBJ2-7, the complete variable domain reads EPEVTQTPSHQVTQMGQEVILRCVPISNHLYFYWYRQILGQKVEFLVSFYNNEISEKSEIFDDQFSVERPDGSNFTLKIRSTKLEDSAMYFCASISRGGDRSNYEQYFGPGTRLTVT.

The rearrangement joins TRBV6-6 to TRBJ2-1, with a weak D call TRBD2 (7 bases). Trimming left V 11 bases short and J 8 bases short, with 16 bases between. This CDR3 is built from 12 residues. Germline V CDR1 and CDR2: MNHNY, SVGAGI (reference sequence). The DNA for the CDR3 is TGTGCCGTGAGGGGGGGCCGCGATGAGCAGTTCTTC. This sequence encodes CAVRGGRDEQFF.

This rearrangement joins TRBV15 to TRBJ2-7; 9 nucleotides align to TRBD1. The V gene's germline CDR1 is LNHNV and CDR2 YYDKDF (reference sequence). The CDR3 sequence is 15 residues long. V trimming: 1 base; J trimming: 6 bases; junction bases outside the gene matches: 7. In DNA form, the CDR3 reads TGTGCCACCAGCAGAGTACAGGGACAGGGATCCGAGCAGTACTTC. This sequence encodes CATSRVQGQGSEQYF.

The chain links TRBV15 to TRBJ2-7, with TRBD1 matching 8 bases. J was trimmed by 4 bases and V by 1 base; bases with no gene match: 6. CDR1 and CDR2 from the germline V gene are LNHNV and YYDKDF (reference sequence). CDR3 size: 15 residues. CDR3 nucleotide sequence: TGTGCCACCAGCAGAGGTACAGGGGGAACGTACGAGCAGTACTTC. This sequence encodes CATSRGTGGTYEQYF. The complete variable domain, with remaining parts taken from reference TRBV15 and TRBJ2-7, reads DAMVIQNPRYQVTQFGKPVTLSCSQTLNHNVMYWYQQKSSQAPKLLFHYYDKDFNNEADTPDNFQSRRPNTSFCFLDIRSPGLGDTAMYLCATSRGTGGTYEQYFGPGTRLTVT.

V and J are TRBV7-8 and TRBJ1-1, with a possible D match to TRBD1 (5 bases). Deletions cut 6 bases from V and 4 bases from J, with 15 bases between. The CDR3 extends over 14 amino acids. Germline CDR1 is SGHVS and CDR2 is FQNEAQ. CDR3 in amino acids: CASSPWGFGTEAFF. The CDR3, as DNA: TGTGCCAGCAGTCCCTGGGGGTTTGGCACTGAAGCTTTCTTT. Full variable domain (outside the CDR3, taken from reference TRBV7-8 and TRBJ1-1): GAGVSQSPRYKVAKRGQDVALRCDPISGHVSLFWYQQALGQGPEFLTYFQNEAQLDKSGLPSDRFFAERPEGSVSTLKIQRTQQEDSAVYLCASSPWGFGTEAFFGQGTRLTVV.

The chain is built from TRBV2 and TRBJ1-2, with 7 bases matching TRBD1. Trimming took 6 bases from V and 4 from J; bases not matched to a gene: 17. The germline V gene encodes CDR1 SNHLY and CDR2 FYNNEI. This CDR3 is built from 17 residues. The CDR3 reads CASRNPGQSIFSYGYTF. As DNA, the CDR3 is TGTGCCAGCAGAAACCCGGGACAGAGCATTTTTTCCTATGGCTACACCTTC.

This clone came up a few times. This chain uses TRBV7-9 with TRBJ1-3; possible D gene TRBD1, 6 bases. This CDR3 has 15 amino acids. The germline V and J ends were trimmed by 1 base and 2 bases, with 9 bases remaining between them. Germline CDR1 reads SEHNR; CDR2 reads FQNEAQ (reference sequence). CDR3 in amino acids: CASSLDRATGNTIYF. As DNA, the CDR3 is TGTGCCAGCAGCTTAGACAGGGCTACTGGAAACACCATATATTTT.

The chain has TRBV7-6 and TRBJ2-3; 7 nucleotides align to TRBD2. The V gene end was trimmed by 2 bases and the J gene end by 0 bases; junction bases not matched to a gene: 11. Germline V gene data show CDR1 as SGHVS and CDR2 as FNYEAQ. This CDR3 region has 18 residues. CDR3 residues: CASSLTKLVSGSTDTQYF. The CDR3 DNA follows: TGTGCCAGCAGCTTAACGAAGTTGGTTAGCGGGAGCACAGATACGCAGTATTTT.

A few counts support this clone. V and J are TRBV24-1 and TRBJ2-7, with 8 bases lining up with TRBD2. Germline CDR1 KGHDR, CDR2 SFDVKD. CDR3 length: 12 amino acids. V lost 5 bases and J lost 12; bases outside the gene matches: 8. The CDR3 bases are TGTGCCACCAGTGGCGGTAGCGGGATTCGGTACTTC. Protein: CATSGGSGIRYF.

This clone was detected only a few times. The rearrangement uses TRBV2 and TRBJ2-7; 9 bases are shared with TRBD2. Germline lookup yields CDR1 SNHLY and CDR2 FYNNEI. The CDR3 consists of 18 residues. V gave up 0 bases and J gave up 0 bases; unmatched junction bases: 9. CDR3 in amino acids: CASSEALPGTSLSYEQYF. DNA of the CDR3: TGTGCCAGCAGTGAAGCGCTTCCGGGGACTAGCCTCTCCTACGAGCAGTACTTC.

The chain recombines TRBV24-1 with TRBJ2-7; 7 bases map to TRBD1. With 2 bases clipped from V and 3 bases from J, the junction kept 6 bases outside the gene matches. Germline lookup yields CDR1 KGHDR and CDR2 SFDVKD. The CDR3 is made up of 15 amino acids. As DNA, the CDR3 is TGTGCCACCAGTGATTCCAGACAGGGCCACTACGAGCAGTACTTC. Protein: CATSDSRQGHYEQYF.

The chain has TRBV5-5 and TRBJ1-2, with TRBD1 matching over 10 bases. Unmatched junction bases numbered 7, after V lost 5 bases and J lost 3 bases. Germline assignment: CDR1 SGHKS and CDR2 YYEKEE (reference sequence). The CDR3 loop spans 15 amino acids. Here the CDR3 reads CASRRSTGGDYGYTF. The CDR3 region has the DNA TGTGCCAGCAGACGATCGACAGGGGGCGACTATGGCTACACCTTC.

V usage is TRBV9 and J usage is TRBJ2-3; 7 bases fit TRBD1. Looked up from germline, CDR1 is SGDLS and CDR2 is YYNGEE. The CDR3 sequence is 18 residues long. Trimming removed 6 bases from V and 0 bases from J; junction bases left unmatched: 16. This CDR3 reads CASNNRIQGFPSTDTQYF. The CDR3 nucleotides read TGTGCCAGCAACAACCGCATACAGGGGTTTCCTAGCACAGATACGCAGTATTTT.

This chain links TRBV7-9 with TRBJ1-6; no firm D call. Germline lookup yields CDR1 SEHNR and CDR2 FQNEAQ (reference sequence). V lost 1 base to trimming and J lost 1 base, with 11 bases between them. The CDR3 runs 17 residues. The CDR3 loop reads CASSLEGLGSYNSPLHF. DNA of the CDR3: TGTGCCAGCAGCTTAGAAGGGCTGGGGTCCTATAATTCACCCCTCCACTTT.